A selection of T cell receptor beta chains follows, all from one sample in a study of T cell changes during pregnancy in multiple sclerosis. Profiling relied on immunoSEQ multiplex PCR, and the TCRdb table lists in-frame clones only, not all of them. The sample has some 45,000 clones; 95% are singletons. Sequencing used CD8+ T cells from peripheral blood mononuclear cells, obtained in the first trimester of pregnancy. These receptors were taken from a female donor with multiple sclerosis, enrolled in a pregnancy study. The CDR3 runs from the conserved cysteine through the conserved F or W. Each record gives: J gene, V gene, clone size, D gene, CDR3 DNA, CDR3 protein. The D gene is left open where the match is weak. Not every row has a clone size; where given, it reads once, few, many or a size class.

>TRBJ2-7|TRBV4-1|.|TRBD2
TGCGCCAGCAGCCCGATCTGGACTAGCGGCTCCTACGAGCAGTACTTC
CASSPIWTSGSYEQYF
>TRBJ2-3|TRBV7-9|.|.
TGTGCCAGCAGCTTTATCAGGGGCACAGATACGCAGTATTTT
CASSFIRGTDTQYF
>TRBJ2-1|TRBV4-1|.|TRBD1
TGCGCCAGCAGCCAAGATAAAGGACAGGGGTATGATGAGCAGTTCTTC
CASSQDKGQGYDEQFF
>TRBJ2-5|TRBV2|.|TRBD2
TGTGCCAGCAGCGATGCAAGGACTAGCCGAGAGACCCAGTACTTC
CASSDARTSRETQYF
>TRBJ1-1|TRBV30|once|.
TGCGCCTGGAGGGACATGCCTATGAACACTGAAGCTTTCTTT
CAWRDMPMNTEAFF
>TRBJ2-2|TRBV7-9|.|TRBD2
TGTGCCAGCAGCTTACCCGGGACTAGCGGGAGTACCGGGGAGCTGTTTTTT
CASSLPGTSGSTGELFF
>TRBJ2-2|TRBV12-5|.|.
TGTGCTAGTGGTTTGTCCACTAGTCCCGGGGAGCTGTTTTTT
CASGLSTSPGELFF
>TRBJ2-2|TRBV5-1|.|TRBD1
TGCGCCAGCAGCTTGGGTCCCGGGACAGGGACCGACCTCACCGGGGAGCTGTTTTTT
CASSLGPGTGTDLTGELFF
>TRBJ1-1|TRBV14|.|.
TGTGCCAGCAGCCCCGGCGGGGTCCCTGAAGCTTTCTTT
CASSPGGVPEAFF
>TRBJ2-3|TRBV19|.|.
TGTGCCAGTAGTATATCGAGTAGTTCAGATACGCAGTATTTT
CASSISSSSDTQYF
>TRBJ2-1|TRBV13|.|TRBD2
TGTGCCAGCAGCCGGACTAGCGGGATCTACAATGAGCAGTTCTTC
CASSRTSGIYNEQFF
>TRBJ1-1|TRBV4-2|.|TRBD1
TGTGCCAGCAGCCAAGATATCCGGACAGGGGATCTCAACACTGAAGCTTTCTTT
CASSQDIRTGDLNTEAFF
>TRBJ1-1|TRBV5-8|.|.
TGTGCCAGCAGCTTGTTTAGGGGCACTGAAGCTTTCTTT
CASSLFRGTEAFF
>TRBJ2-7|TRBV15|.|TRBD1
TGTGCCACCAGCAGAGGAGTAGGGGGCGGCGAGCAGTACTTC
CATSRGVGGGEQYF
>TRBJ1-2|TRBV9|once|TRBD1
TGTGCCAGCAGCCCTATTACAGGGGGGGACTACACCTTC
CASSPITGGDYTF
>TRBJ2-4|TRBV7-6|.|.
TGTGCCAGCAGCTTGCTTACCCCTATGTCGGCCAAAAACATTCAGTACTTC
CASSLLTPMSAKNIQYF
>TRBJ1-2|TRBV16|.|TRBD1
TGTGCCAGCAGCCAATCTACAGGGGGGCCCTATGGCTACACCTTC
CASSQSTGGPYGYTF
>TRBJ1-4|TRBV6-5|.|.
TGTGCCAGCAGTTCGGTGACTAATGAAAAACTGTTTTTT
CASSSVTNEKLFF
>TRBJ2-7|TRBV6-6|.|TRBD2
TGTGCCAGCGGACTAGTATCCTACGAGCAGTACTTC
CASGLVSYEQYF
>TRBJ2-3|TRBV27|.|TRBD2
TGTGCCAGCAGTTTACCGGGAGGACGTGGAGATACGCAGTATTTT
CASSLPGGRGDTQYF
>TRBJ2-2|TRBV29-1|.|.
TGCAGCGTTGTGGCAGACACCGGGGAGCTGTTTTTT
CSVVADTGELFF
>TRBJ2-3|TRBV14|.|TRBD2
TGTGCCAGCAGCCTCACTAGCGGGAGGACTAAAGTCTACACAGATACGCAGTATTTT
CASSLTSGRTKVYTDTQYF
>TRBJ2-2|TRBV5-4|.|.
TGTGCCAGCAGCTTGGGGGTGACAGATGCGAGAACCGGGGAGCTGTTTTTT
CASSLGVTDARTGELFF
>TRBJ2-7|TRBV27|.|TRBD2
TGTGCCAGCAGTGCCTTCACTAGCGGGGGAAGCTACGAGCAGTACTTC
CASSAFTSGGSYEQYF
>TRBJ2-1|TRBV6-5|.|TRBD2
TGTGCCAGCATCTCGCTAGCGGGAGATTTGAATGAGCAGTTCTTC
CASISLAGDLNEQFF
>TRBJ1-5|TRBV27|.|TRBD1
TGTGCCAGCAGTCAAGGGACAGGGAGAGAGCAGCCCCAGCATTTT
CASSQGTGREQPQHF
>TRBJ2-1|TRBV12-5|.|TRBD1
TGTGCTAGTGGTTTGGTACCCCCCCGGCCGGGACAGGGGGCTAAGGGCTCCTACAATGAGCAGTTCTTC
CASGLVPPRPGQGAKGSYNEQFF
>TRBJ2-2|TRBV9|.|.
TGTGCCAGCAGCGTACAGGACTCAAACACCGGGGAGCTGTTTTTT
CASSVQDSNTGELFF
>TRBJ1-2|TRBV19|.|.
TGTGCCAGCCATATGGGGGGATCGGACTATGGCTACACCTTC
CASHMGGSDYGYTF
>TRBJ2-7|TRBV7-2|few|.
TGTGCCAGCAGCCCCTCCGGGGGATACGAGCAGTACTTC
CASSPSGGYEQYF
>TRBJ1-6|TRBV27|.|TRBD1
TGTGCCAGCAGTTACAGGGGGCGGAATTCACCCCTCCACTTT
CASSYRGRNSPLHF
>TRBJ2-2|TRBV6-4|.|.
TGTGCCAGCAGCCCGGGAGCCTCCACCGGGGAGCTGTTTTTT
CASSPGASTGELFF
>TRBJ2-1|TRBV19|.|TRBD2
TGTGCCAGTAGTCCGACTAGCCTCTACAATGAGCAGTTCTTC
CASSPTSLYNEQFF
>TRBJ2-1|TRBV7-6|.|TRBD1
TGTGCCAGCAGTCCAGACAGGGGAGGAGAGCAGTTCTTC
CASSPDRGGEQFF
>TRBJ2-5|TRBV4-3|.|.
TGCGCCAGCAGCCAAGAGGTTCGGGGTACCCAGTACTTC
CASSQEVRGTQYF
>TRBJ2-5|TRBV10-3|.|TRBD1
TGTGCCATCAGGGACAGGGGAGAGACCCAGTACTTC
CAIRDRGETQYF
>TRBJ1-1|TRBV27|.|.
TGTGCCAGCAGTCGGGGTATGGGTAACACTGAAGCTTTCTTT
CASSRGMGNTEAFF
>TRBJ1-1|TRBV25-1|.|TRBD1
TGTGCCAGCAGTGCCCAATGGGACAGCAACACTGAAGCTTTCTTT
CASSAQWDSNTEAFF
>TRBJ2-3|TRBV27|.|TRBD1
TGTGCCAGCAGCCTACCCCCGGGACAGGGCACAGATACGCAGTATTTT
CASSLPPGQGTDTQYF
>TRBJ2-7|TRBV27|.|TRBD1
TGTGCCAGCAGTTCGGGGACAGCGCTGTACTTC
CASSSGTALYF
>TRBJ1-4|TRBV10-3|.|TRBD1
TGTGCCATCAGTGACGGGGACAGGGTAACTAATGAAAAACTGTTTTTT
CAISDGDRVTNEKLFF
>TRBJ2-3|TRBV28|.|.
TGTGCCAGCAGTACGTCTAGGGACACGGTCCGCACAGATACGCAGTATTTT
CASSTSRDTVRTDTQYF
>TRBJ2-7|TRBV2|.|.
TGTGCCAGCAGTGAAGGAAGGGGCGGGATCTACGAGCAGTACTTC
CASSEGRGGIYEQYF
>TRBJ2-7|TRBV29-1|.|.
TGCAGCGTTGAGGGGAGGAGCGGCCACTCCTACGAGCAGTACTTC
CSVEGRSGHSYEQYF
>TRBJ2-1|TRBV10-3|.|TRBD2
TGTGCCATCAGTGAGCCAGAGGGCCCACTAGCGGGGGGGTACAATGAGCAGTTCTTC
CAISEPEGPLAGGYNEQFF
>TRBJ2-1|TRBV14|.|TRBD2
TGTGCCAGCAGCTATAGCGGGAGTAATAATGAGCAGTTCTTC
CASSYSGSNNEQFF
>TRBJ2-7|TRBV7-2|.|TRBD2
TGTGCCAGCAGCTTAGAGGTAGCGGGACTCCCCTACGAGCAGTACTTC
CASSLEVAGLPYEQYF
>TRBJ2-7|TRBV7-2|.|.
TGTGCCAGCAGCGACGGGATTGGACTTTCCTACGAGCAGTACTTC
CASSDGIGLSYEQYF
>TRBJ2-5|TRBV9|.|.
TGTGCCAGCAGCCCTACTCGGGCCCCGGGGGAGACCCAGTACTTC
CASSPTRAPGETQYF
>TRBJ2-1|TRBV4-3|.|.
TGCGCCAGCAGCCAAGACGGGGTAGCGGATAGCTCCTACAATGAGCAGTTCTTC
CASSQDGVADSSYNEQFF
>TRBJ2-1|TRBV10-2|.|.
TGCGCCAGCAGCCCGAGGCAGGGCGATGAGCAGTTCTTC
CASSPRQGDEQFF
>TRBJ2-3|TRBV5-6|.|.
TGTGCCAGCAGCTTGGCGGTAGCGGAGGCCCCAAATTCACAGATACGTTTGGGATTT
CASSLAVAEAPNSQIRLGF
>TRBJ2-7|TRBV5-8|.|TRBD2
TGTGCCAGCAGCTTCGGGGGGGCCTACGAGCAGTACTTC
CASSFGGAYEQYF
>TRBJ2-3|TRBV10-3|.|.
TGTGCCATCAGTGACGGGGATACGCAGTATTTT
CAISDGDTQYF